One and the same sample provided the 27 T cell receptor beta chains below, sequenced in a study of blood T cells in healthy people across ages. Alongside a J-beta primer mix, a sample-barcoded 5' primer served in a second PCR lasting about 7 to 12 cycles. MiXCR was run by TCRdb on the 5' RACE reads, yielding one entry per CDR3 protein. The sample lists about 970,000 distinct CDR3 sequences; 51% were seen once. Sequencing input: blood. Receptor source: a woman aged 60-75 years in good health.

This clonotype has just a few counts. This chain links TRBV20-1 with TRBJ2-1; a weak D match, TRBD1 (6 bases). The germline CDR1 and CDR2 sequences are DFQATT and SNEGSKA (reference sequence). There are 19 residues in the CDR3. The CDR3 DNA follows: TGCAGGAAGGACAGTTCTTTACCTTTACCTTCGGAACAAGACAATGAGCAGTTCTTC. Residues: CRKDSSLPLPSEQDNEQFF.

J is TRBJ2-3 and V is TRBV10-1; D gene unclear. This CDR3 has 12 residues. Trimming removed 7 bases at V and 5 bases at J, with 10 bases between. Germline CDR1 is WNHNN and CDR2 is SYGVQD (reference sequence). The DNA for the CDR3 is TGCGCCAGCACCAGAGTGGTAGATACGCAGTATTTT. Its protein product is CASTRVVDTQYF.

The chain links TRBV6-5 to TRBJ2-1; D is uncertain. Germline CDR1 reads MNHEY; CDR2 reads SVGAGI. This CDR3 region has 15 residues. Trimming left V 6 bases short and J 0 bases short, with 12 bases between. CDR3 loop: CASSPRRNSYNEQFF. Written as DNA, the CDR3 is TGTGCCAGCAGCCCCAGGCGAAACTCCTACAATGAGCAGTTCTTC.

The V gene is TRBV30, the J gene TRBJ1-2; 10 bases line up with TRBD1. The germline CDR1 and CDR2 sequences are GTSNPN and SVGIG (reference sequence). With V trimmed by 3 bases and J by 2 bases, 3 bases remained unmatched. This CDR3 region has 14 residues. The CDR3 sequence: CAWRGTGVNYGYTF. In DNA form, the CDR3 reads TGTGCCTGGAGGGGGACAGGGGTAAACTATGGCTACACCTTC.

V is TRBV27 and J is TRBJ2-5; D gene ambiguous. The DNA matches TRBJ2-7 better at its end, which makes the J call doubtful. This CDR3 is 14 amino acids long. Germline loops: CDR1 MNHEY, CDR2 SMNVEV (reference sequence). This chain's CDR3 is CASSVKGNRYEQYF. In DNA, the CDR3 is TGTGCCAGCAGTGTAAAGGGAAACCGTTACGAGCAGTACTTC.

This sequence joins TRBV12-3 or TRBV12-4 and TRBJ2-5; no clear D. Trimming took off 1 base at V and 5 bases at J, with 14 bases between the two ends. There are 15 residues in the CDR3. For the CDR3, the DNA is TGTGCCAGCAGTTTAGGTGAAGAGGAAGGGGAGACCCAGTACTTC. It specifies CASSLGEEEGETQYF.

This sequence joins TRBV2 and TRBJ2-4; TRBD2 matches at 8 bases. Germline values: CDR1 SNHLY, CDR2 FYNNEI. The CDR3 has 14 amino acids. Trimming took 8 bases from V and 13 from J; bases not matched to a gene: 16. The chain's CDR3 is CASLPGLGYNEQYF. The CDR3 DNA sequence: TGTGCCAGCCTCCCGGGACTAGGGTACAATGAGCAGTACTTC.

This clonotype was picked up a small number of times. The J gene is TRBJ2-1, the V gene TRBV28; D gene uncertain. Trimming took off 2 bases at V and 0 bases at J, with 8 bases between the two ends. Germline CDR1 reads MDHEN; CDR2 reads SYDVKM. The CDR3 length is 15 residues. CDR3: CASSLRLPSYNEQFF. The CDR3 nucleotides are TGTGCCAGCAGTTTAAGGCTACCCTCCTACAATGAGCAGTTCTTC.

Remarks on this clonotype: One end of the junction is discordant with germline, which a read error may explain. The chain carries TRBV28 and TRBJ1-2, with a weak D call TRBD1 (6 bases). In germline, CDR1 is MDHEN, CDR2 SYDVKM. This CDR3 spans 15 amino acids. The chain's CDR3 is CASSLSDRYYGGCTF. The DNA of the CDR3 is TGTGCCAGCAGTTTATCCGACAGGTACTACGGTGGCTGCACCTTC.

There are a few counts of this clonotype. This chain uses TRBV6-2 or TRBV6-3 with TRBJ2-7; the D gene could be TRBD1 or TRBD2 (5 bases each). The CDR3 extends over 16 amino acids. Trimming shortened V by 4 bases and J by 0 bases, and 16 bases separated the two germline ends. The V gene's germline CDR1 is MNHEY and CDR2 SVGEGT. CDR3 in amino acids: CASSSGLVRGSYEQYF. In DNA form, the CDR3 reads TGTGCCAGCAGTTCGGGGCTAGTTCGGGGCTCCTACGAGCAGTACTTC.

This clonotype was recorded many times. The chain has TRBV12-3 or TRBV12-4 and TRBJ2-5; D is ambiguous. The CDR3 has 13 amino acids. V was shortened by 5 bases and J by 7 bases, with 14 bases between the two germline ends. CDR3 nucleotides: TGTGCCAGCAGTCAAAGCCAGCATGGGACCCAGTACTTC. Translation gives CASSQSQHGTQYF.

The chain has TRBV7-2 and TRBJ2-7; possibly TRBD1 for D (6 bases). Looked up from germline, CDR1 is SGHTA and CDR2 is FQGNSA. This CDR3 is built from 15 residues. Trimming removed 5 bases at V and 3 bases at J, with 17 bases between. This CDR3 reads CASSAKGQGYYEQYF. The DNA for the CDR3 is TGTGCCAGCAGCGCAAAAGGTCAGGGGTACTACGAGCAGTACTTC.

This clonotype was observed once. The V and J genes are TRBV4-2 and TRBJ2-1; weak D call: TRBD2 (6 bases). CDR1 and CDR2 (germline): LGHNA, YNFKEQ. The CDR3 covers 15 residues. The ends were cut back, 0 bases at V and 8 bases at J, with 14 bases in the middle. This CDR3 reads CASSQEEGKDDEQFF. The CDR3 region has the DNA TGTGCCAGCAGCCAAGAGGAGGGAAAAGACGATGAGCAGTTCTTC.

This clonotype occurred a few times. The V call is TRBV12-3 or TRBV12-4, the J call TRBJ2-7; TRBD2 matches at 10 bases. This CDR3 is 14 amino acids long. The V gene end was trimmed by 3 bases and the J gene end by 7 bases; junction bases not matched to a gene: 6. CDR3 in amino acids: CASSFPSGSGEQYF. The CDR3 DNA is TGTGCCAGCAGTTTCCCTAGCGGGAGCGGGGAGCAGTACTTC.

The chain links TRBV7-2 to TRBJ2-7; no definite D call. In germline, CDR1 is SGHTA, CDR2 FQGNSA. The CDR3 spans 17 residues. V dropped 1 base and J dropped 1 base, with 17 bases sitting between them. The CDR3 loop reads CASSLDVFQVWSYEQYF. CDR3 DNA: TGTGCCAGCAGCTTAGATGTATTCCAGGTTTGGTCCTACGAGCAGTACTTC.

The V gene is TRBV20-1, the J gene TRBJ2-7; 7 bases fit TRBD1. J was trimmed by 2 bases and V by 6 bases; bases with no gene match: 13. Per the germline V gene, CDR1 is DFQATT and CDR2 is SNEGSKA (reference sequence). The CDR3 spans 15 residues. The DNA for the CDR3 is TGCAGTGCACCCCGGCCGGGACAGACGACCTACGAGCAGTACTTC. Its protein product is CSAPRPGQTTYEQYF.

This sequence joins TRBV2 and TRBJ1-2; D may be TRBD1 (6 bases). CDR1 SNHLY and CDR2 FYNNEI come from the germline V gene. CDR3 size: 15 residues. V lost 5 bases, J lost 0 bases, and 13 bases lay in between. The CDR3 spells CASSPQGLTNYGYTF. CDR3 nucleotides: TGTGCCAGCAGTCCTCAGGGGCTTACTAACTATGGCTACACCTTC. The whole variable domain, filled in from reference TRBV2 and TRBJ1-2, reads EPEVTQTPSHQVTQMGQEVILRCVPISNHLYFYWYRQILGQKVEFLVSFYNNEISEKSEIFDDQFSVERPDGSNFTLKIRSTKLEDSAMYFCASSPQGLTNYGYTFGSGTRLTVV.

There are many counts of this clonotype. The chain couples TRBV7-2 to TRBJ2-3; D may correspond to TRBD1 or TRBD2 (5 bases each). The CDR3 consists of 13 residues. V lost 2 bases and J lost 4, with 7 bases in between. Germline-derived CDR1 and CDR2 are SGHTA and FQGNSA. The CDR3 here is CASSLMGADTQYF. DNA of the CDR3: TGTGCCAGCAGCTTAATGGGGGCAGATACGCAGTATTTT.

The rearrangement uses TRBV5-6 and TRBJ2-5; D is ambiguous. V lost 9 bases and J lost 5, with 17 bases in between. CDR3 length: 13 residues. Germline V CDR1 and CDR2: SGHDT, YYEEEE. The CDR3 reads CANNVGGGETQYF. In DNA form, the CDR3 reads TGTGCCAACAACGTGGGTGGTGGCGAGACCCAGTACTTC.

This clonotype was counted ten times or more. The J gene is TRBJ2-5, the V gene TRBV20-1; possibly TRBD1 for D (5 bases). Germline CDR1 DFQATT, CDR2 SNEGSKA (reference sequence). The CDR3 has 10 amino acids. The V and J ends lost 8 bases and 3 bases respectively, with 7 bases between them. The CDR3 loop reads CSIGEETQYF. The CDR3, as DNA: TGCAGTATAGGGGAAGAGACCCAGTACTTC.

The gene calls are TRBV20-1 and TRBJ2-3; no clear D gene. Trimming took 4 bases from V and 0 from J, leaving 5 bases between them. The CDR3 is made up of 12 amino acids. The germline gives CDR1 DFQATT, CDR2 SNEGSKA (reference sequence). CDR3 sequence reads: CSATSSTDTQYF. For the CDR3, the DNA is TGCAGTGCTACAAGTAGCACAGATACGCAGTATTTT.

Comments on this clonotype: The junction departs from germline at one end; a sequencing error may be responsible. This chain links TRBV18 with TRBJ2-2, with D possibly TRBD2 on 5 matching bases. Germline CDR1 KGHSH, CDR2 LQKENI. CDR3 size: 13 residues. The CDR3 spells CASSPINTGKLFF. Here the CDR3 DNA reads TGTGCCAGCTCACCAATAAACACCGGGAAGCTGTTTTTT.

The rearrangement uses TRBV7-2 and TRBJ2-5; 9 bases line up with TRBD1. V gave up 5 bases and J gave up 3 bases; unmatched junction bases: 10. CDR1 and CDR2 from the germline V gene are SGHTA and FQGNSA. This CDR3 contains 16 residues. The CDR3 bases are TGTGCCAGCAGCCCTCCGGGACAGGGTAGAGAAGAGACCCAGTACTTC. Encoded protein: CASSPPGQGREETQYF. Full variable domain (remainder filled in from reference TRBV7-2 and TRBJ2-5): GAGVSQSPSNKVTEKGKDVELRCDPISGHTALYWYRQSLGQGLEFLIYFQGNSAPDKSGLPSDRFSAERTGGSVSTLTIQRTQQEDSAVYLCASSPPGQGREETQYFGPGTRLLVL.

J is TRBJ2-2 and V is TRBV11-3; a weak D match, TRBD1 (5 bases). V was cut by 0 bases and J by 6 bases, with 8 bases left in between. The CDR3 is 14 residues long. Germline CDR1 SGHNT, CDR2 YENEEA. CDR3 DNA sequence: TGTGCCAGCAGCTTAGACTCCAGGGCCGGGGAGCTGTTTTTT. This gives the protein CASSLDSRAGELFF.

This clonotype was picked up a small number of times. The gene calls are TRBV25-1 and TRBJ1-2, with D tentatively TRBD1 (6 bases). CDR3 length: 16 residues. V lost 1 base, J lost 6 bases, and 18 bases lay in between. CDR1 is MGHDK, CDR2 SYGVNS, per germline. CDR3 residues: CASSEFGRAGVNGYTF. The CDR3 DNA follows: TGTGCCAGCAGTGAATTTGGGCGGGCAGGGGTCAATGGCTACACCTTC.

The gene calls are TRBV20-1 and TRBJ2-1; D may match TRBD1 or TRBD2 (5 bases each). This CDR3 is 13 amino acids long. V was shortened by 6 bases and J by 9 bases, with 18 bases between the two germline ends. CDR1 DFQATT and CDR2 SNEGSKA come from the germline V gene (reference sequence). CDR3 sequence: CSATGPRAGEQFF. CDR3 DNA sequence: TGCAGTGCCACGGGACCTCGAGCCGGTGAGCAGTTCTTC.

This clonotype has more than one count but fewer than ten. The chain uses TRBV7-9 and TRBJ2-1; the D gene could be TRBD1 or TRBD2 (5 bases each). The CDR3 runs to 12 residues. Germline CDR1 SEHNR, CDR2 FQNEAQ (reference sequence). The DNA of the CDR3 is TGTGCGGATCATGGGGGTTACAATGAGCAGTTCTTC. Its protein product is CADHGGYNEQFF.